A single sample is the source of the 2 T cell receptor beta chains below, sequenced in a study of shared clonotypes between healthy human individuals. Measured with immunoSEQ multiplex PCR; TCRdb has only the in-frame clones, and not every one. The repertoire holds about 490,000 clones, with roughly 80% as singletons. Input material: PBMCs. The receptors originated from a woman in her thirties or forties in good health. Some clones in this sample may be carry-over from other donors' samples.

This clone was recorded only once. This chain uses TRBV27 with TRBJ1-2; tentative D call: TRBD1 (6 bases). CDR3 length: 13 residues. Germline CDR1 and CDR2: MNHEY and SMNVEV (reference sequence). Trimming cost V 3 bases and J 5 bases, with 10 bases left between them. The CDR3 reads CASSFGGAYGYTF. CDR3 nucleotide sequence: TGTGCCAGCAGTTTCGGGGGGGCTTATGGCTACACCTTC.

A word on this clone: A far larger clone is a single base away, which makes a read error likely. This specimen includes other DNA sequences encoding the same CDR3. V is TRBV5-4 and J is TRBJ1-1; D remains unclear. Per the germline V gene, CDR1 is SGHNT and CDR2 is YYREEE (reference sequence). This CDR3 spans 14 amino acids. The CDR3 DNA reads TGTGCCAGCAGCAATATCGTGGTTGACACTGAAGCATTCTTT. This encodes CASSNIVVDTEAFF.